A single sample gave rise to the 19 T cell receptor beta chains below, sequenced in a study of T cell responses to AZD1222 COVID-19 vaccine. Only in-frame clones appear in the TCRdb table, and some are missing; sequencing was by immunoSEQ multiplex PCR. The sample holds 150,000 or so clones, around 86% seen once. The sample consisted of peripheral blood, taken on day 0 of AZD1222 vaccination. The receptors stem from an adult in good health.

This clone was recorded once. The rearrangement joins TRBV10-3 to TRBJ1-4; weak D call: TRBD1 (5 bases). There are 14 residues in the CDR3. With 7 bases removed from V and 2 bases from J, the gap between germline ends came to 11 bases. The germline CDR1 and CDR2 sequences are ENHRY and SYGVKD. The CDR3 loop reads CAIKRDATNEKLFF. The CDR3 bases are TGTGCCATCAAACGGGACGCCACTAATGAAAAACTGTTTTTT.

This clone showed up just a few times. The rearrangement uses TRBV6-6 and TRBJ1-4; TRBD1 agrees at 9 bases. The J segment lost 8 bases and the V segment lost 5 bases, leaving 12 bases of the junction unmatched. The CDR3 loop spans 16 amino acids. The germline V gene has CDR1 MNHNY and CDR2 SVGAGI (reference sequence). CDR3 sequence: CASSRPGQGTGEKLFF. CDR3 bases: TGTGCCAGCAGTCGACCCGGACAGGGGACAGGGGAAAAACTGTTTTTT.

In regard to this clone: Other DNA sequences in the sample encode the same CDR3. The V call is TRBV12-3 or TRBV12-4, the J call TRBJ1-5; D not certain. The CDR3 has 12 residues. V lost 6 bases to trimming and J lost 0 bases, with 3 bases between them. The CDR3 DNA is TGTGCCAGCAGGGGTAGCAATCAGCCCCAGCATTTT. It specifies CASRGSNQPQHF.

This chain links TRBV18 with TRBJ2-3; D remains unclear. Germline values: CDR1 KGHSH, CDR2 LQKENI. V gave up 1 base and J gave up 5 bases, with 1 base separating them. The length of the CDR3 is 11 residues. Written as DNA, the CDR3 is TGTGCCAGCTCACCACAAGATACGCAGTATTTT. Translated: CASSPQDTQYF.

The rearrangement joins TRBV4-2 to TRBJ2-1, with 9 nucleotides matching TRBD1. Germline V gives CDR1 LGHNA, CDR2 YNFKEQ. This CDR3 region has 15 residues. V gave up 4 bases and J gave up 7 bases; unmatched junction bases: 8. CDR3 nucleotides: TGTGCCAGCAGCCCGGGGGTACAGGGGGCTAATGAGCAGTTCTTC. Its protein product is CASSPGVQGANEQFF.

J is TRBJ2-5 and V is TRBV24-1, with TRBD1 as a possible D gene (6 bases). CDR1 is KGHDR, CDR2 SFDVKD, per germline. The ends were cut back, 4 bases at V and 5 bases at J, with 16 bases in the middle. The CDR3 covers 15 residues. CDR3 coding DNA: TGTGCCACCAGTGAACCTCAGGGGAAACCGGAGACCCAGTACTTC. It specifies CATSEPQGKPETQYF.

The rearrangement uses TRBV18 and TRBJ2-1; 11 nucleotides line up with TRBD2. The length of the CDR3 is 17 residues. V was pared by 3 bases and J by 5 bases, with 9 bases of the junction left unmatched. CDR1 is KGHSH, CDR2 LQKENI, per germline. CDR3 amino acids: CASSPKLAGEFDNEQFF. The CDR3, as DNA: TGTGCCAGCTCACCCAAACTAGCGGGGGAGTTCGACAATGAGCAGTTCTTC.

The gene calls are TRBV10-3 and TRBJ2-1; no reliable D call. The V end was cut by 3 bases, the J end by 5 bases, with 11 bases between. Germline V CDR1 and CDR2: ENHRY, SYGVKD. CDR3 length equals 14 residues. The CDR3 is CAISDKREHNEQFF. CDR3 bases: TGTGCCATCAGTGACAAACGTGAACACAATGAGCAGTTCTTC.

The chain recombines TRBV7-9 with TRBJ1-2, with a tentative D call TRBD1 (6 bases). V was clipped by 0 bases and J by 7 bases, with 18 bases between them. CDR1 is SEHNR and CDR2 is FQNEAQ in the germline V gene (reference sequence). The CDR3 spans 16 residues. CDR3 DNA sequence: TGTGCCAGCAGCTTAGCAGAGACAGGTCGAAGGGGTGGCTACACCTTC. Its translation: CASSLAETGRRGGYTF.

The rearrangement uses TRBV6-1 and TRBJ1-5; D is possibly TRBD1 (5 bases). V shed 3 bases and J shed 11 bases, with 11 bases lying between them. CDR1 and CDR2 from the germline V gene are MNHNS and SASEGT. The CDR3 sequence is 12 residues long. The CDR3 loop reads CASSDPPGAQHF. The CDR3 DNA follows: TGTGCCAGCAGTGATCCGCCGGGGGCCCAGCATTTT.

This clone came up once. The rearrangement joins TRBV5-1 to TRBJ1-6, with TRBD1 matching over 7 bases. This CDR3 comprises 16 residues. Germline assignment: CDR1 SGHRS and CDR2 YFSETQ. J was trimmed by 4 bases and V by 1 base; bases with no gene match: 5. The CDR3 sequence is CASSLSGGGYNSPLHF. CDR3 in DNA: TGCGCCAGCAGCTTGTCAGGGGGAGGTTATAATTCACCCCTCCACTTT.

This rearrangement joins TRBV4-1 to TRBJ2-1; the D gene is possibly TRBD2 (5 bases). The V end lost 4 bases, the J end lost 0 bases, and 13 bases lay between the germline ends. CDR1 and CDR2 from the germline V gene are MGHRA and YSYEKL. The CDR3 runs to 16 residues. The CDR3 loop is CASSLSRGISYNEQFF. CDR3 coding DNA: TGCGCCAGCAGCCTCTCCCGGGGTATCTCCTACAATGAGCAGTTCTTC.

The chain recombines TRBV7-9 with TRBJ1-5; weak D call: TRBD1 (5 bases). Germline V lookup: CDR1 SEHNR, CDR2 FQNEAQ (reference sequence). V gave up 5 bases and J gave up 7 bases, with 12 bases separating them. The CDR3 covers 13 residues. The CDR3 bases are TGTGCCAGCAGCGGACGGGGCGGGCAGCCCCAGCATTTT. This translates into CASSGRGGQPQHF.

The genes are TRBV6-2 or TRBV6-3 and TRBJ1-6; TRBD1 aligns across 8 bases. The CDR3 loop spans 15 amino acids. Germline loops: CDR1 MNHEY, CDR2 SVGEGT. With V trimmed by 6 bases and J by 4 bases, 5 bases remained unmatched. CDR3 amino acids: CASSPGTGYNSPLHF. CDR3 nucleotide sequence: TGTGCCAGCAGCCCCGGGACAGGATATAATTCACCCCTCCACTTT.

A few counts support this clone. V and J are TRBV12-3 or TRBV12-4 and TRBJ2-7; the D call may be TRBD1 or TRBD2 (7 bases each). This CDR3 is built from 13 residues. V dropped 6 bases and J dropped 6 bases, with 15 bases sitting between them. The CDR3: CASSIPGGGEQYF. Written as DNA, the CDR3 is TGTGCCAGCAGCATCCCAGGGGGGGGCGAGCAGTACTTC.

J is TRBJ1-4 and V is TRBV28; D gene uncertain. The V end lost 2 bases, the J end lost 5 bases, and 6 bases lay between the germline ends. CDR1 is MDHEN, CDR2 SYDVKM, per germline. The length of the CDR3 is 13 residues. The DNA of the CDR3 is TGTGCCAGCAGTTTAGACCTCAATGAAAAACTGTTTTTT. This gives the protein CASSLDLNEKLFF. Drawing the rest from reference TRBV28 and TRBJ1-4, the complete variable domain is DVKVTQSSRYLVKRTGEKVFLECVQDMDHENMFWYRQDPGLGLRLIYFSYDVKMKEKGDIPEGYSVSREKKERFSLILESASTNQTSMYLCASSLDLNEKLFFGSGTQLSVL.

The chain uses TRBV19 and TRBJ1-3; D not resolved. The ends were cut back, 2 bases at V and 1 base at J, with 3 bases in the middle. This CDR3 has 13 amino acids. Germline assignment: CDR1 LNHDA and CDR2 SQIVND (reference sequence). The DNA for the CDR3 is TGTGCCAGTAGTATAACTTCTGGAAACACCATATATTTT. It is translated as CASSITSGNTIYF.

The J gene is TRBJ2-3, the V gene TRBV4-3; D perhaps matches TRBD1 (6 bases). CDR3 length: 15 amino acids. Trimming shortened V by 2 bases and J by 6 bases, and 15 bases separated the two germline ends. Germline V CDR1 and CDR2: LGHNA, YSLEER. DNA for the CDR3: TGCGCCAGCAGCCAAAGGCCCGCAGGGGCCGATACGCAGTATTTT. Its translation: CASSQRPAGADTQYF.

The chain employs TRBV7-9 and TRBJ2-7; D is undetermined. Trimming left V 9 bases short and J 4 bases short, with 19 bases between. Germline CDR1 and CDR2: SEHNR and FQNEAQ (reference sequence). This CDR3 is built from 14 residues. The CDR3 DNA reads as TGTGCCAGTACATCGGCCGAGCGCGCATACGAGCAGTACTTC. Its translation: CASTSAERAYEQYF. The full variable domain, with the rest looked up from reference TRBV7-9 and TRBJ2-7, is DTGVSQNPRHKITKRGQNVTFRCDPISEHNRLYWYRQTLGQGPEFLTYFQNEAQLEKSRLLSDRFSAERPKGSFSTLEIQRTEQGDSAMYLCASTSAERAYEQYFGPGTRLTVT.